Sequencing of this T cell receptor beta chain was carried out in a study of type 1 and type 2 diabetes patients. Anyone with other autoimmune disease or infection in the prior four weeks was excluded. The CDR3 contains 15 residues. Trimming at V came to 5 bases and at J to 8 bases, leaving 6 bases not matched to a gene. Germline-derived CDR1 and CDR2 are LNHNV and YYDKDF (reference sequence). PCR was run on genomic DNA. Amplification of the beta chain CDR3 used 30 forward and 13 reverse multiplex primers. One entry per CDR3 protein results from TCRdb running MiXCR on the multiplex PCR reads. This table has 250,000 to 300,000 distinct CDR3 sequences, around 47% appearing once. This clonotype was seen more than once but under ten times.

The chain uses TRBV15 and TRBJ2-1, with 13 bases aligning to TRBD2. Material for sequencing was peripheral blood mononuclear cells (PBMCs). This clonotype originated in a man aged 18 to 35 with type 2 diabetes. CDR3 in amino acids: CATSSGTSGNDEQFF. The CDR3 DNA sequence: TGTGCCACCAGCTCCGGGACTAGCGGGAACGATGAGCAGTTCTTC. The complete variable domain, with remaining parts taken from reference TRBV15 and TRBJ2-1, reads DAMVIQNPRYQVTQFGKPVTLSCSQTLNHNVMYWYQQKSSQAPKLLFHYYDKDFNNEADTPDNFQSRRPNTSFCFLDIRSPGLGDTAMYLCATSSGTSGNDEQFFGPGTRLTVL.